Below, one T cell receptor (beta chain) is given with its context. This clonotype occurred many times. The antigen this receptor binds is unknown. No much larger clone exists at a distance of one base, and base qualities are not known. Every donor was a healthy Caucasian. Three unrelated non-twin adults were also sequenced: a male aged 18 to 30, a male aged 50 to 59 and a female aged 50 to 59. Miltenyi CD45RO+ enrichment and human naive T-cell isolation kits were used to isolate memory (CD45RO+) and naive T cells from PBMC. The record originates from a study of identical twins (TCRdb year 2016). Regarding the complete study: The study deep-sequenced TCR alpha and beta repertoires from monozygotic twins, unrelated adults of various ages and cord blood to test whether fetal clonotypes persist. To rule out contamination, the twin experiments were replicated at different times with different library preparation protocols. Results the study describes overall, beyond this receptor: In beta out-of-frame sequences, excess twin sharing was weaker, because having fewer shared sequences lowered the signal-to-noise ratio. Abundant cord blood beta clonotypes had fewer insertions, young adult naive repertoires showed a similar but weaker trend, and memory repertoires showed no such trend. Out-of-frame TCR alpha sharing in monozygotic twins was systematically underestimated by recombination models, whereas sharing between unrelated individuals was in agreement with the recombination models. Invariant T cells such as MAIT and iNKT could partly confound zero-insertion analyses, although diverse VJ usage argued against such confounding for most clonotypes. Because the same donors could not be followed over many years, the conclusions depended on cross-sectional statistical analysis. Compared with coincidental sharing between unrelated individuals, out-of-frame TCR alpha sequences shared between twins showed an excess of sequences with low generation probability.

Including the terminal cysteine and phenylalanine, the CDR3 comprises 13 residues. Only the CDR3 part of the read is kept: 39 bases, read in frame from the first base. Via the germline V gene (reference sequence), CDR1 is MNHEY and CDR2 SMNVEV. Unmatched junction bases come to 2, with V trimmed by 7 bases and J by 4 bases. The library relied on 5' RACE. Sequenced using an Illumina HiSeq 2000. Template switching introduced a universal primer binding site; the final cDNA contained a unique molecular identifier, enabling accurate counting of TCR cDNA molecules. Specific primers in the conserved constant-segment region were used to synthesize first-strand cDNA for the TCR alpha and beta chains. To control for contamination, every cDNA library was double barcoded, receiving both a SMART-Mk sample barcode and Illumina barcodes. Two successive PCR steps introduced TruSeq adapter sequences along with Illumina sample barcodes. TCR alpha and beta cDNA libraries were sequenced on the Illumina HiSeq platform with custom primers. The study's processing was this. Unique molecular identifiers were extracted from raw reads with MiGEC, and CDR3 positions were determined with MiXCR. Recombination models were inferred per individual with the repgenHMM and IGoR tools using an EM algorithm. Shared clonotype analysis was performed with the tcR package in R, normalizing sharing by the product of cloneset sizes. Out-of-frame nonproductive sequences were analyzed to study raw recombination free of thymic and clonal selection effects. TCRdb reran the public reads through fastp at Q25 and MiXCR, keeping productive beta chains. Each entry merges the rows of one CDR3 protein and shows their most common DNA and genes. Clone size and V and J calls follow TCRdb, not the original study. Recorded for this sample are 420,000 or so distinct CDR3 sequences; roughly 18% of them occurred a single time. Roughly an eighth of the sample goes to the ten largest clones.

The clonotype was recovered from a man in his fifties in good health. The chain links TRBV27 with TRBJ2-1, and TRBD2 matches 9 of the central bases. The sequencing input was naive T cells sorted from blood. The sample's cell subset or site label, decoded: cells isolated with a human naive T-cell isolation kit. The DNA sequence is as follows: TGTGCCAGCACCCTAGCGGGGTACAATGAGCAGTTCTTC. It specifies CASTLAGYNEQFF.